These 24 T cell receptor beta chains were sequenced from one sample in a study of T cell responses to AZD1222 COVID-19 vaccine. Some clones are missing from TCRdb's copy, which holds only in-frame ones; the method was immunoSEQ multiplex PCR. The sample consists of around 80,000 clones, approximately 83% of them appearing once. The source material was peripheral blood, sampled 28 days after the second AZD1222 dose. The receptors were sampled from an adult who received the AZD1222 COVID-19 vaccine.

The chain is built from TRBV5-1 and TRBJ1-1; D gene uncertain. The CDR3 spans 13 residues. The germline gives CDR1 SGHRS, CDR2 YFSETQ. V was trimmed by 1 base and J by 3 bases, leaving 7 bases between them. In DNA, the CDR3 is TGCGCCAGCAGCTTGACGGGGTACACTGAAGCTTTCTTT. Protein sequence: CASSLTGYTEAFF.

In this sample, this clone turned up a few times. This chain joins TRBV10-2 and TRBJ2-6; TRBD2 matches 8 bases. Germline loops: CDR1 WSHSY, CDR2 SAAADI. This CDR3 is built from 17 residues. J lost 0 bases, V lost 4 bases, and 5 bases had no gene match. The CDR3: CASSVGSGDSGANVLTF. The DNA of the CDR3 is TGCGCCAGCAGTGTGGGTAGCGGGGACTCTGGGGCCAACGTCCTGACTTTC.

This sequence joins TRBV18 and TRBJ1-2; D unclear. Between the trimmed V and J ends, which lost 0 bases and 0 bases, there was a span of 14 bases. The CDR3 consists of 17 residues. Germline V gives CDR1 KGHSH, CDR2 LQKENI. CDR3 coding DNA: TGTGCCAGCTCACCACCGCTCGTTTTAGGAACTAACTATGGCTACACCTTC. This codes for CASSPPLVLGTNYGYTF.

This sequence joins TRBV11-3 and TRBJ2-2; D is perhaps TRBD1 (5 bases). Trimming stripped 2 bases from V and 1 base from J, with 8 bases between. This CDR3 region has 15 residues. The V gene's germline CDR1 is SGHNT and CDR2 YENEEA. This CDR3 is CASSLQGRNTGELFF. In DNA, the CDR3 is TGTGCCAGCAGCTTACAGGGTCGGAACACCGGGGAGCTGTTTTTT.

J is TRBJ1-2 and V is TRBV6-5, with 9 bases lining up with TRBD1. Germline CDR1 MNHEY, CDR2 SVGAGI. CDR3 length: 16 residues. Germline trimming cut 4 bases from V and 8 bases from J; bases unmatched to any gene: 14. This chain's CDR3 is CASSSKPGQGLIGYTF. The CDR3 bases are TGTGCCAGCAGTTCAAAACCGGGACAGGGACTCATCGGCTACACCTTC.

This clone was recorded a few times. The chain employs TRBV6-5 and TRBJ1-2, with 7 bases lining up with TRBD1. The V and J ends lost 4 bases and 5 bases, in that order; junction bases with no gene match: 4. The CDR3 spans 13 residues. Germline V gives CDR1 MNHEY, CDR2 SVGAGI. The CDR3 nucleotides are TGTGCCAGCAGTTTAGACAGGGAATATGGCTACACCTTC. This sequence encodes CASSLDREYGYTF.

This clone was found a few times. The chain couples TRBV28 to TRBJ2-7, with no clear D. Germline assignment: CDR1 MDHEN and CDR2 SYDVKM. The ends were cut back, 3 bases at V and 7 bases at J, with 13 bases in the middle. The CDR3 extends over 13 amino acids. This CDR3 is CASSFVNPREQYF. CDR3 DNA sequence: TGTGCCAGCAGTTTTGTGAACCCAAGGGAGCAGTACTTC.

The chain has TRBV18 and TRBJ2-5, with D tentatively TRBD2 (5 bases). V gave up 6 bases and J gave up 5 bases, with 22 bases separating them. This CDR3 region has 16 residues. The V gene's germline CDR1 is KGHSH and CDR2 LQKENI. CDR3 protein: CASSLDTLGGVETQYF. The CDR3 coding sequence is TGTGCCAGCTCTTTGGATACCCTAGGAGGTGTGGAGACCCAGTACTTC. The full variable domain, rest sourced from reference TRBV18 and TRBJ2-5, is NAGVMQNPRHLVRRRGQEARLRCSPMKGHSHVYWYRQLPEEGLKFMVYLQKENIIDESGMPKERFSAEFPKEGPSILRIQQVVRGDSAAYFCASSLDTLGGVETQYFGPGTRLLVL.

The sample holds a few counts of this clone. The chain combines TRBV11-3 with TRBJ2-1, with 11 positions matching TRBD2. Looked up from germline, CDR1 is SGHNT and CDR2 is YENEEA. CDR3 length: 19 amino acids. The J segment lost 2 bases and the V segment lost 0 bases, leaving 9 bases of the junction unmatched. The CDR3 reads CASSLEAASGGTPYNEQFF. CDR3 coding DNA: TGTGCCAGCAGCTTAGAAGCGGCTAGCGGGGGGACACCCTACAATGAGCAGTTCTTC. Looking up the rest from reference TRBV11-3 and TRBJ2-1 gives the full variable domain: EAGVVQSPRYKIIEKKQPVAFWCNPISGHNTLYWYLQNLGQGPELLIRYENEEAVDDSQLPKDRFSAERLKGVDSTLKIQPAELGDSAVYLCASSLEAASGGTPYNEQFFGPGTRLTVL.

The chain links TRBV5-6 to TRBJ1-1; D uncertain. The CDR3 has 13 residues. Germline assignment: CDR1 SGHDT and CDR2 YYEEEE. V gave up 1 base and J gave up 6 bases, with 10 bases separating them. CDR3 sequence: CASSLKPAAEAFF. For the CDR3, the DNA is TGTGCCAGCAGCTTGAAGCCGGCAGCTGAAGCTTTCTTT.

The chain combines TRBV7-9 with TRBJ2-7; D is perhaps TRBD2 (5 bases). There are 13 residues in the CDR3. The V end was cut by 3 bases, the J end by 7 bases, with 13 bases between. The V gene's germline CDR1 is SEHNR and CDR2 FQNEAQ (reference sequence). CDR3 region: CASSFDGPGEQYF. The CDR3 DNA sequence: TGTGCCAGCAGCTTTGACGGACCGGGGGAGCAGTACTTC.

This chain joins TRBV3-1 (or the pseudogene TRBV3-2) and TRBJ2-2; the D is unclear. Germline V lookup: CDR1 LGHDT, CDR2 YNNKEL (reference sequence). V lost 4 bases and J 6 bases, leaving 3 bases between the germline ends. CDR3 length equals 11 residues. CDR3 region: CASSRSGELFF. The CDR3 bases are TGTGCCAGCAGCCGGTCCGGGGAGCTGTTTTTT.

V and J are TRBV5-6 and TRBJ2-1, with a weak D call TRBD2 (5 bases). V gave up 0 bases and J gave up 5 bases, with 12 bases separating them. This CDR3 comprises 15 residues. CDR1 is SGHDT and CDR2 is YYEEEE in the germline V gene. CDR3 loop: CASSLAGVRHNEQFF. The CDR3 DNA reads as TGTGCCAGCAGCTTGGCCGGGGTTCGACACAATGAGCAGTTCTTC.

V usage is TRBV27 and J usage is TRBJ1-6, with D uncertain. V was shortened by 1 base and J by 7 bases, with 8 bases between the two germline ends. CDR1 is MNHEY and CDR2 is SMNVEV in the germline V gene (reference sequence). The CDR3 extends over 14 amino acids. CDR3 in amino acids: CASSLLARNSPLHF. CDR3 DNA sequence: TGTGCCAGCAGTTTATTAGCCAGAAATTCACCCCTCCACTTT.

This chain joins TRBV28 and TRBJ2-7; TRBD1 is a possible D gene (6 bases). This CDR3 has 14 residues. The V end was cut by 2 bases, the J end by 6 bases, with 14 bases between. Germline-derived CDR1 and CDR2 are MDHEN and SYDVKM. The CDR3 DNA follows: TGTGCCAGCAGTTTACTGGGGGCAAGACCCGAGCAGTACTTC. Residues: CASSLLGARPEQYF.

This chain links TRBV9 with TRBJ2-5; D is unclear. Germline assignment: CDR1 SGDLS and CDR2 YYNGEE. Between the trimmed V and J ends, which lost 0 bases and 5 bases, there was a span of 8 bases. The CDR3 is 13 amino acids. CDR3 region: CASSVAIQETQYF. The CDR3 DNA reads TGTGCCAGCAGCGTAGCCATCCAGGAGACCCAGTACTTC.

The genes are TRBV24-1 and TRBJ1-4; D is undetermined. V was shortened by 10 bases and J by 8 bases, with 16 bases between the two germline ends. Germline loops: CDR1 KGHDR, CDR2 SFDVKD. This CDR3 is built from 13 residues. CDR3: CATQRQVKEKLFF. DNA of the CDR3: TGTGCCACACAAAGGCAGGTGAAGGAAAAACTGTTTTTT.

This chain uses TRBV5-1 with TRBJ1-2, with 9 bases fitting TRBD1. After removal of 3 bases from V and 7 bases from J, the junction contained 7 bases not matched to a gene. The CDR3 contains 14 residues. Germline V gene lookup returns CDR1 SGHRS and CDR2 YFSETQ. In DNA form, the CDR3 reads TGCGCCAGCAGCTCGGAGGGACAGGGAACTGGCTACACCTTC. The encoded protein is CASSSEGQGTGYTF.

This clone has just a few counts. The chain carries TRBV5-5 and TRBJ2-7; 7 bases line up with TRBD1. The length of the CDR3 is 15 residues. Unmatched junction bases numbered 7, after V lost 2 bases and J lost 2 bases. Germline loops: CDR1 SGHKS, CDR2 YYEKEE (reference sequence). The CDR3 DNA reads TGTGCCAGCAGCTTTGACAGGGCTACGACCTACGAGCAGTACTTC. As protein: CASSFDRATTYEQYF.

V gene TRBV28 combines with J gene TRBJ1-5; D gene ambiguous. Germline-derived CDR1 and CDR2 are MDHEN and SYDVKM. The ends were cut back, 5 bases at V and 0 bases at J, with 14 bases in the middle. This CDR3 has 16 amino acids. The CDR3 is CASSPIDIFSNQPQHF. CDR3 sequence (DNA): TGTGCCAGCAGTCCGATCGACATATTTAGCAATCAGCCCCAGCATTTT.

The chain employs TRBV11-2 and TRBJ2-1; D not certain. This CDR3 has 13 amino acids. The V and J ends lost 0 bases and 4 bases respectively, with 4 bases between them. CDR1 SGHAT and CDR2 FQNNGV come from the germline V gene. The CDR3, as DNA: TGTGCCAGCAGCTTAGACCGATACAATGAGCAGTTCTTC. The encoded protein is CASSLDRYNEQFF.

The chain couples TRBV7-2 to TRBJ1-2; TRBD1 matches 8 bases. The V and J ends lost 4 bases and 4 bases, in that order; junction bases with no gene match: 2. Germline V lookup: CDR1 SGHTA, CDR2 FQGNSA. The CDR3 is 13 amino acids. CDR3 protein: CASSYGQGYGYTF. The CDR3 nucleotides read TGTGCCAGCAGCTACGGACAGGGCTATGGCTACACCTTC. Variable domain in full (rest from reference TRBV7-2 and TRBJ1-2): GAGVSQSPSNKVTEKGKDVELRCDPISGHTALYWYRQSLGQGLEFLIYFQGNSAPDKSGLPSDRFSAERTGGSVSTLTIQRTQQEDSAVYLCASSYGQGYGYTFGSGTRLTVV.

A remark on this clone: Germline and junction disagree at one end, which may indicate a read error. The CDR3 nucleotides are TGTGCCAGCAGTTTACAGGACTACGGCTTT. Its translation is CASSLQDYGF. The V and J genes are TRBV6-4 and TRBJ1-5; tentative D call: TRBD1 (5 bases). This CDR3 is built from 10 residues. From germline, CDR1 is MRHNA and CDR2 SNTAGT.

The chain links TRBV7-2 to TRBJ1-5; 9 bases are a match to TRBD1. The CDR3 loop spans 16 amino acids. Germline loops: CDR1 SGHTA, CDR2 FQGNSA. The V and J ends lost 5 bases and 3 bases, in that order; junction bases with no gene match: 8. CDR3 bases: TGTGCCAGCAGCCTCCTAGGACAGGGGATCAATCAGCCCCAGCATTTT. Translation: CASSLLGQGINQPQHF.